These T cell receptor beta chains were read from a single sample in a study of T cell clusters in autoimmune cytopenias. TCRdb reprocessed the multiplex PCR reads and stores each CDR3 protein as one record, lacking DNA. Its table lists roughly 7,400 distinct CDR3 sequences. The same sample was also used in a study of T cell repertoires in aging, cancer and after chemotherapy.

The sample consisted of peripheral blood. The receptor source for this set is a human donor in good health. Both conserved end residues are part of each CDR3. Not every row has a clone size; where given, it reads once, few, many or a size class.

cdr3_length	v_call	clone_size	j_call	cdr3_aa
14	TRBV15	medium-sized	TRBJ1-2	CATRPMGEDYGYTF
13	TRBV12-3/TRBV12-4	-	TRBJ2-7	CASRDRDQERQYF
14	TRBV13	medium-sized	TRBJ1-2	CASSLGQGLNGYTF
16	TRBV6-1	medium-sized	TRBJ1-6	CASSEVGSSYNSPLHF
13	TRBV6-1	medium-sized	TRBJ2-7	CASVGTERYEQYF
13	TRBV12-3/TRBV12-4	medium-sized	TRBJ1-1	CASRYTANTEAFF
11	TRBV29-1	large	TRBJ1-2	CSVEQGYGYTF
15	TRBV6-6	-	TRBJ2-1	CASRDPGQAPNEQFF
14	TRBV20-1	-	TRBJ1-2	CSARPLFLPYGYTF
15	TRBV15	-	TRBJ1-5	CATSRVWTGNQPQHF
15	TRBV6-2/TRBV6-3	medium-sized	TRBJ2-5	CASSRPGTRQETQYF
17	TRBV15	-	TRBJ1-6	CATSREGTGFYNSPLHF
14	TRBV12-3/TRBV12-4	-	TRBJ1-4	CASSFGGAWEKLLF
19	TRBV19	-	TRBJ2-1	CASSSPPVWAGILGNEQFF
13	TRBV5-5	medium-sized	TRBJ1-1	CASSLSVNTEAFF
15	TRBV19	-	TRBJ1-2	CASHKLVAGDYGYTF
15	TRBV5-4	-	TRBJ2-7	CASSQRDSSGAEQYF
16	TRBV6-1	-	TRBJ2-7	CASSPTNSGATYEQYF
14	TRBV6-2/TRBV6-3	medium-sized	TRBJ2-7	CASSPDEVGLQQYF
18	TRBV6-2/TRBV6-3	-	TRBJ2-6	CASSYRRDTSPGANVLTF
14	TRBV12-3/TRBV12-4	-	TRBJ2-1	CASSLGRGASEQFF
14	TRBV30	-	TRBJ1-2	CAWIGGQGARGYTF
16	TRBV29-1	-	TRBJ2-7	CSVHPHGGGSENEQYF
14	TRBV5-6	-	TRBJ1-2	CASSFARQHYGYTF
15	TRBV6-1	-	TRBJ2-1	CASSVSRGVFNEQFF
16	TRBV12-3/TRBV12-4	medium-sized	TRBJ1-6	CASSQPDRPYNSPLHF
14	TRBV5-4	-	TRBJ2-7	CASSLGTGIYEQYF
12	TRBV4-2	-	TRBJ1-4	CASSQGGEKLFF
14	TRBV4-3	-	TRBJ1-6	CASSQEGYNSPLHF
15	TRBV6-5	-	TRBJ1-1	CASREEPQGRSEAFF
14	TRBV19	-	TRBJ2-5	CASIGRGKEETQYF
16	TRBV12-3/TRBV12-4	-	TRBJ2-3	CASSPGGTAVTDTQYF
14	TRBV6-5	-	TRBJ1-6	CASSRGQGGSPLHF
18	TRBV6-5	medium-sized	TRBJ1-6	CASSYPPYRDRDSSPLHF
16	TRBV20-1	-	TRBJ2-1	CSASLASGGPINEQFF
17	TRBV30	-	TRBJ1-4	CAWSVRSVAGVQEKLFF
16	TRBV19	medium-sized	TRBJ2-7	CASSMGPQGAVYEQYF
13	TRBV30	medium-sized	TRBJ2-7	CAWTAAGGYEQYF
13	TRBV19	medium-sized	TRBJ1-5	CASKTGVNQPQHF